This note documents a single TCR beta chain sequence. Its cognate antigen is unknown. This sample was included in a study of cytomegalovirus exposure and HLA in healthy donors. Regarding the study as a whole: Rare TCR sequences predominated, though certain public TCRs were found in many donors.

Clones were sequenced by immunoSEQ multiplex PCR, and TCRdb holds only the in-frame ones, with some missing. The sample has about 180,000 clones; 75% to 90% are singletons. CDR1 is SGHDT and CDR2 is YYEEEE in the germline V gene. V lost 4 bases and J 7 bases, leaving 26 bases between the germline ends. The CDR3 covers 18 residues. The TCR originated in a man younger than 35 in good health and CMV-seropositive. The material sequenced was PBMCs. V and J are TRBV5-6 and TRBJ1-4; perhaps TRBD1 as D (6 bases). CDR3 DNA sequence: TGTGCCAGCAGCGGACTCCGAGAGGCAGGGGATCGGGGTGAAAAACTGTTTTTT. Translated: CASSGLREAGDRGEKLFF.